This record covers a single T cell receptor beta chain. CDR1 and CDR2 from the germline V gene are SQVTM and ANQGSEA. The CDR3 is 13 residues long. Trimming pared 7 bases from V and 5 bases from J, leaving 15 bases between. Together with a sample-barcoded 5' primer, a J-beta primer mix was included in a second PCR lasting about 7 to 11 cycles. TCRdb used MiXCR to reprocess the 5' RACE reads, holding one entry per CDR3 protein. The table shows about 670,000 distinct CDR3 sequences, with roughly half occurring only once. The data derive from a study of blood T cells in healthy people across ages. J is TRBJ2-1 and V is TRBV29-1; tentatively, D is TRBD1 (6 bases). The sample comprised blood. The source is a woman of 80 years or more in good health. The CDR3 sequence is CSAIPAGDNEQFF. The CDR3 coding sequence is TGCAGCGCTATCCCCGCAGGGGACAATGAGCAGTTCTTC.